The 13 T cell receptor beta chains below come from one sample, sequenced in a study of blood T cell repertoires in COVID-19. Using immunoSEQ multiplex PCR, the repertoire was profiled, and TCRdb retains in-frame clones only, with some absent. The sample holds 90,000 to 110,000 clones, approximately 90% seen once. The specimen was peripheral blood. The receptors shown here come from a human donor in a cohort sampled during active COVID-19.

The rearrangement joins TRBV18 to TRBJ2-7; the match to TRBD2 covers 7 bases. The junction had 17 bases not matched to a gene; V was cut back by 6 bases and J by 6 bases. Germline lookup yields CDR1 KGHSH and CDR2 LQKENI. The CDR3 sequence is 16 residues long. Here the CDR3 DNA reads TGTGCCAGCTCCTTCGGGCTAGCGGACTATTGGGGCGAGCAGTACTTC. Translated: CASSFGLADYWGEQYF.

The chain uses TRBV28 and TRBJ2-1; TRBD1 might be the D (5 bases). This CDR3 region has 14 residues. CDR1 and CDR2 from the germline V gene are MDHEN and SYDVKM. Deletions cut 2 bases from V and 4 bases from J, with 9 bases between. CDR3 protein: CASSLGAKYNEQFF. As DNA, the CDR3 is TGTGCCAGCAGTTTAGGGGCGAAATACAATGAGCAGTTCTTC.

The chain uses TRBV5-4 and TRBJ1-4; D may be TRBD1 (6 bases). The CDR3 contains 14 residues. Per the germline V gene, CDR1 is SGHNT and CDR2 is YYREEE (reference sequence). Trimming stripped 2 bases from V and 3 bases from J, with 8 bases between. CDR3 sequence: CASSFRGSNEKLFF. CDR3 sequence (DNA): TGTGCCAGCAGCTTCAGGGGATCTAATGAAAAACTGTTTTTT.

The CDR3 sequence: CASSIPGLAGYHNEQFF. CDR3 sequence (DNA): TGTGCCAGTAGCATACCCGGACTAGCGGGATATCACAATGAGCAGTTCTTC. The gene calls are TRBV19 and TRBJ2-1, with 12 bases identical to TRBD2. This CDR3 has 17 amino acids. The germline V gene encodes CDR1 LNHDA and CDR2 SQIVND (reference sequence). The V segment lost 6 bases and the J segment 5 bases; nucleotides outside the gene matches: 11. Combining the CDR3 with reference TRBV19 and TRBJ2-1 gives the whole variable domain DGGITQSPKYLFRKEGQNVTLSCEQNLNHDAMYWYRQDPGQGLRLIYYSQIVNDFQKGDIAEGYSVSREKKESFPLTVTSAQKNPTAFYLCASSIPGLAGYHNEQFFGPGTRLTVL.

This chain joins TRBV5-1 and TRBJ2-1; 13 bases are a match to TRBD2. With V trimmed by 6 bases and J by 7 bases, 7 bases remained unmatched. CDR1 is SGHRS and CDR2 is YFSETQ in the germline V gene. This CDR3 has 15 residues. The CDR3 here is CASTPGTSGMNEQFF. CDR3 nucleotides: TGCGCCAGCACCCCCGGGACTAGCGGGATGAATGAGCAGTTCTTC.

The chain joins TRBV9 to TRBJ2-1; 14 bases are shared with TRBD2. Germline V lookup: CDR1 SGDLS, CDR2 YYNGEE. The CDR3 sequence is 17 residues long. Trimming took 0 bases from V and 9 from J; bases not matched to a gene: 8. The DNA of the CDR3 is TGTGCCAGCAGCGTAGGGGGACTAGCGGGAGTAGTCGGTGAGCAGTTCTTC. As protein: CASSVGGLAGVVGEQFF. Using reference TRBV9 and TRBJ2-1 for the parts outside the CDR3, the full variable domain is DSGVTQTPKHLITATGQRVTLRCSPRSGDLSVYWYQQSLDQGLQFLIQYYNGEERAKGNILERFSAQQFPDLHSELNLSSLELGDSALYFCASSVGGLAGVVGEQFFGPGTRLTVL.

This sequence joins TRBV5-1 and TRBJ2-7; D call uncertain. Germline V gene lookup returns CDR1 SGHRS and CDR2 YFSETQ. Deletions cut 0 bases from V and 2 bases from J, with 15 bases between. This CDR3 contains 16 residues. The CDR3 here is CASSLGQAGPTYEQYF. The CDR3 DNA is TGCGCCAGCAGCTTGGGGCAGGCCGGCCCCACCTACGAGCAGTACTTC.

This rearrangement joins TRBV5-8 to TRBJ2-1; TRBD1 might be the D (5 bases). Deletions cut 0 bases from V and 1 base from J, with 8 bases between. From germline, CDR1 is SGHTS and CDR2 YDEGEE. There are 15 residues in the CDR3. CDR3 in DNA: TGTGCCAGCAGCTTGGCTCAGGGATCCTACAATGAGCAGTTCTTC. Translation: CASSLAQGSYNEQFF.

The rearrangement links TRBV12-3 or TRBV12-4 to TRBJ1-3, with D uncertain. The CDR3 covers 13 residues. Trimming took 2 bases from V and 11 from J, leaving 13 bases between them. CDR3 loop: CASSLRHGFAIYF. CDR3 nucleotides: TGTGCCAGCAGTTTAAGACACGGATTCGCCATATATTTT.

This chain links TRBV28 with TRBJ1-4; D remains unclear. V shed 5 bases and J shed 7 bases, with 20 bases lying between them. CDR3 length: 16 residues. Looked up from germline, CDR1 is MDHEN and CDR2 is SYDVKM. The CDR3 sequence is CASSPPQGYRGEKLFF. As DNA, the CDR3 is TGTGCCAGCAGTCCCCCCCAAGGATATCGGGGTGAAAAACTGTTTTTT. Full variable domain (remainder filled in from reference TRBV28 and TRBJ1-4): DVKVTQSSRYLVKRTGEKVFLECVQDMDHENMFWYRQDPGLGLRLIYFSYDVKMKEKGDIPEGYSVSREKKERFSLILESASTNQTSMYLCASSPPQGYRGEKLFFGSGTQLSVL.

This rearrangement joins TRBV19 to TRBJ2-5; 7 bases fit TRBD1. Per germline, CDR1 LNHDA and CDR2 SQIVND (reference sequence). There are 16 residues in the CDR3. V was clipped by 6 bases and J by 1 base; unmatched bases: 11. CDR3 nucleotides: TGTGCCAGTAGCCAAAACAGGGGAGTCGGCCAAGAGACCCAGTACTTC. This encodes CASSQNRGVGQETQYF.

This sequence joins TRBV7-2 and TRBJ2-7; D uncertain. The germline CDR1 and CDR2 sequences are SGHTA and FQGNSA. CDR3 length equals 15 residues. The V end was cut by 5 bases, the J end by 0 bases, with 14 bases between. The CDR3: CASSPLRRSSYEQYF. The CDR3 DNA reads TGTGCCAGCAGCCCCCTTAGAAGGAGCTCCTACGAGCAGTACTTC.

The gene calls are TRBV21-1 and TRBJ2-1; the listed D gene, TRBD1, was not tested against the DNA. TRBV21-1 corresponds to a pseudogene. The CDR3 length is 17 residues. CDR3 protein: CASSRYRDRSSYNEQFF. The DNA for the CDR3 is TGTGCCAGCAGCAGATACCGGGACAGGAGCTCCTACAATGAGCAGTTCTTC.